This entry features one T cell receptor (beta chain) sequence. This sample was included in a study of blood T cell repertoires in COVID-19. Across the whole study: COVID-19 samples from acute and convalescent phases originated in the United States, Italy and Spain. From T cells, B-cell-depleted T cells, or PBMCs came the material, which was cDNA or gDNA.

Original methodology: Cell counts per sample came from amplifying reference gene primers. Sequencing was performed with immunoSEQ multiplex PCR; in TCRdb, only in-frame clones are kept and a portion is missing. The V and J calls and clone size are taken from that table; D and trimming were inferred from the DNA. The table records 170,000 or so clones, approximately 83% of them present only once. Trimming took 1 base from V and 9 from J; bases not matched to a gene: 6. This CDR3 has 15 amino acids. Germline CDR1 is MGHRA and CDR2 is YSYEKL. Sequenced: peripheral blood. The V gene is TRBV4-1, the J gene TRBJ2-1, with 10 bases lining up with TRBD2. The origin of this receptor is a human donor in a cohort sampled during active COVID-19. Here the CDR3 DNA reads TGCGCCAGCAGCCAAGCTAGCGGGGGCTCTACTGAGCAGTTCTTC. Translation gives CASSQASGGSTEQFF.